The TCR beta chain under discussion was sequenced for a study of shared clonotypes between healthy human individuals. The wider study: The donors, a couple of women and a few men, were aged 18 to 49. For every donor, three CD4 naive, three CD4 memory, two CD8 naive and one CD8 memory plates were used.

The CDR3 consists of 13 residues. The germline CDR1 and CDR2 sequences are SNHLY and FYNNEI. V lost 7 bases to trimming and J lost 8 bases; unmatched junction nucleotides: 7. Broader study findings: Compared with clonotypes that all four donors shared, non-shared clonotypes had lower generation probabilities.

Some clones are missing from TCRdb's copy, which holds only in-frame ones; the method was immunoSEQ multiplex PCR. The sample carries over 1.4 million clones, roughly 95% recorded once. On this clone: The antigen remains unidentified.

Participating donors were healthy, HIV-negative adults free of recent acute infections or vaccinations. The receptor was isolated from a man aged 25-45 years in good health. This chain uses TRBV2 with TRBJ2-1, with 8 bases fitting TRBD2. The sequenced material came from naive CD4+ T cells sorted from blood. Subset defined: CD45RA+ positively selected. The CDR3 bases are TGTGCCAGCAACGAGCGGGAGTTGCATGAGCAGTTCTTC. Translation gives CASNERELHEQFF.